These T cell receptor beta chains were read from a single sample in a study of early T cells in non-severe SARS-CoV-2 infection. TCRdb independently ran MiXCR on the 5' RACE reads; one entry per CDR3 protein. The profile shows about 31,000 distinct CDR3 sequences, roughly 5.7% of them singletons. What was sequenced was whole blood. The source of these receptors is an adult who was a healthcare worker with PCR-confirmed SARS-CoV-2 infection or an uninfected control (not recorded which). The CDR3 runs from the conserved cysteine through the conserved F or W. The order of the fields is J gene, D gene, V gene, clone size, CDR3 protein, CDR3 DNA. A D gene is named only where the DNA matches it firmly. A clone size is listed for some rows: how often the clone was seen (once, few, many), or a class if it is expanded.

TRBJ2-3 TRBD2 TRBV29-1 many CSGRTSVNTDTQYF TGCAGCGGGAGGACTAGCGTGAACACAGATACGCAGTATTTT
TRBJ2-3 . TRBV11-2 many CASSFHTGTDTQYF TGTGCCAGCAGCTTCCATACCGGCACAGATACGCAGTATTTT
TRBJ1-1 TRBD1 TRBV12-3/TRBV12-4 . CASRPQGIGDTEAFF TGTGCCAGCAGACCACAGGGGATCGGGGACACTGAAGCTTTCTTT
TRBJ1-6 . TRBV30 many CAWSVQTSVGSPLHF TGTGCCTGGAGTGTCCAGACCTCCGTGGGTTCACCCCTCCACTTT
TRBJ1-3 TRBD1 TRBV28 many CASSFGQGAGGNTIYF TGTGCCAGCAGTTTCGGACAGGGGGCTGGTGGAAACACCATATATTTT
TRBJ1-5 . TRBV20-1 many CSAKRNRQQVNQPQHF TGCAGTGCTAAACGAAACCGACAGCAAGTAAATCAGCCCCAGCATTTT
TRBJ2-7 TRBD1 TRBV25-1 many CASSVVDRSHEQYF TGTGCCAGCAGTGTCGTGGACAGGTCCCACGAGCAGTACTTC
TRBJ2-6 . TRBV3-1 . CASSQRWSTVLTF TGTGCCAGCAGTCAAAGGTGGTCAACGGTCCTGACTTTC
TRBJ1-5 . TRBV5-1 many CASSPDGYSNQPQHF TGCGCCAGCAGCCCGGACGGGTATAGCAATCAGCCCCAGCATTTT
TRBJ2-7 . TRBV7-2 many CASSLEGYYEQYF TGTGCCAGCAGCTTAGAGGGATACTACGAGCAGTACTTC
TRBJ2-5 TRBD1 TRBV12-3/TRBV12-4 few CASRGSTGYQETQYF TGTGCCAGCAGGGGGTCGACAGGGTATCAAGAGACCCAGTACTTC
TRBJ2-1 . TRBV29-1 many CSVAADWVNEQFF TGCAGCGTTGCGGCGGATTGGGTCAATGAGCAGTTCTTC
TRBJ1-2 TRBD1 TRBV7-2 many CASSADRVVGYTF TGTGCCAGCAGCGCAGACAGGGTCGTCGGCTACACCTTC
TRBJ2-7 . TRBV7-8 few CASSLALGGPYEQYF TGTGCCAGCAGCTTAGCGTTGGGGGGCCCCTACGAGCAGTACTTC
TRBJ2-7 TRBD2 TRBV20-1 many CSAIKLAGPYEQYF TGCAGTGCTATCAAACTAGCGGGACCCTACGAGCAGTACTTC
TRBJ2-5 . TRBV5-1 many CASSLVFRDQETQYF TGCGCCAGCAGCTTGGTTTTCAGAGACCAAGAGACCCAGTACTTC
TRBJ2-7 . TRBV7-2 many CASSLVPVSPEQYF TGTGCCAGCAGCTTAGTTCCGGTCTCCCCTGAGCAGTACTTC
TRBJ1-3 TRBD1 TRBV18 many CASSPLGTGGRSGNTIYF TGTGCCAGCTCACCACTTGGGACAGGGGGCCGCTCTGGAAACACCATATATTTT
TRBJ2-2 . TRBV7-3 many CASSLRTGELFF TGTGCCAGCAGCTTACGTACCGGGGAGCTGTTTTTT
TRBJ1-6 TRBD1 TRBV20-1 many CSANRDRFLSSYNSPLHF TGCAGTGCTAACAGGGACAGGTTTTTGAGCTCCTATAATTCACCCCTCCACTTT
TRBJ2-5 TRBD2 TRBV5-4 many CASRTGLAGVEETQYF TGTGCCAGCAGAACGGGACTAGCGGGAGTGGAAGAGACCCAGTACTTC
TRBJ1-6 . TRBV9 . CASSSTDSNSPLHF TGTGCCAGCAGCTCGACGGACAGTAATTCACCCCTCCACTTT
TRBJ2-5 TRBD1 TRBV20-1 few CSWTGNFGGYQETQYF TGCAGTTGGACAGGGAATTTCGGAGGGTACCAAGAGACCCAGTACTTC
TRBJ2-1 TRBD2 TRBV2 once CASTEMVAGSSYNEQFF TGTGCCAGCACCGAGATGGTAGCGGGAAGCTCCTACAATGAGCAGTTCTTC
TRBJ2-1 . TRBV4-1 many CASSQEWWGAQGGEQFF TGCGCCAGCAGCCAAGAATGGTGGGGGGCGCAGGGGGGTGAGCAGTTCTTC
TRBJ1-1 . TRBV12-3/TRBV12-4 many CASSLGAGLGTEAFF TGTGCCAGCAGTTTAGGAGCAGGGTTGGGCACTGAAGCTTTCTTT
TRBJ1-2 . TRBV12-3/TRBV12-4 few CASSIQSNYGYTF TGTGCCAGCAGCATTCAAAGCAACTATGGCTACACCTTC
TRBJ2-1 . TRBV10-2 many CASSGFRNEQFF TGCGCCAGCAGTGGATTTCGCAATGAGCAGTTCTTC
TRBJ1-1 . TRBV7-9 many CASSLLVRRDTEAFF TGTGCCAGCAGCTTATTGGTGCGCAGGGACACTGAAGCTTTCTTT
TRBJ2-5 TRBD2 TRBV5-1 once CASSWLAGEGETQYF TGCGCCAGCAGCTGGCTAGCGGGAGAGGGGGAGACCCAGTACTTC
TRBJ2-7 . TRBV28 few CASRTTSYEQYF TGTGCCAGTAGGACTACCTCCTACGAGCAGTACTTC
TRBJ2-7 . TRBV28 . CASSLSGPEQYF TGTGCCAGCAGTTTATCAGGGCCCGAGCAGTACTTC
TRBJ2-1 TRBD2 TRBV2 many CASRGLASNEQFF TGTGCCAGCAGAGGACTAGCGAGCAATGAGCAGTTCTTC
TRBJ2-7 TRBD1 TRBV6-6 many CASSSTGTHEQYF TGTGCCAGCAGTTCGACAGGGACCCACGAGCAGTACTTC
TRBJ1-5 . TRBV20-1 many CSARERGRALYSNQPQHF TGCAGTGCTAGAGAGCGGGGTAGGGCACTCTATAGCAATCAGCCCCAGCATTTT
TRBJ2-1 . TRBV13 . CASSLVGEQFF TGTGCCAGCAGCTTAGTTGGTGAGCAGTTCTTC